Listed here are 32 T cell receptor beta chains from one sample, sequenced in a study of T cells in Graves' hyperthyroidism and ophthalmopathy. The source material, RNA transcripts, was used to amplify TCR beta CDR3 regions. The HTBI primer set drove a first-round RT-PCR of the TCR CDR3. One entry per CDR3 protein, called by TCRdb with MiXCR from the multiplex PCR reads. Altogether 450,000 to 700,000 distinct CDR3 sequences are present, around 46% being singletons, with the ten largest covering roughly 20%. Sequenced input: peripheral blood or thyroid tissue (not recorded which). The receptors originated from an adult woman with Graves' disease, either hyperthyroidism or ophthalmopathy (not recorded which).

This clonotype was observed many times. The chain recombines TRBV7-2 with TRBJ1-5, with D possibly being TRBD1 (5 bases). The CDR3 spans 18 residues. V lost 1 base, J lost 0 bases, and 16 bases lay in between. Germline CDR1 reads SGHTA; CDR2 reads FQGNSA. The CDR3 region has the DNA TGTGCCAGCAGCTTAGAAGGCTGGAGGAGGGGTAGCAATCAGCCCCAGCATTTT. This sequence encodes CASSLEGWRRGSNQPQHF.

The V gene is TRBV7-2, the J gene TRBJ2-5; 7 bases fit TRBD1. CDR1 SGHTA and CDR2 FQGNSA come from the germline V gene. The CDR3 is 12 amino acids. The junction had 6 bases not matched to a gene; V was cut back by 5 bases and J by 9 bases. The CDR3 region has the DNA TGTGCCAGCAGCCTGGACAGGACGGCCCAGTACTTC. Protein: CASSLDRTAQYF.

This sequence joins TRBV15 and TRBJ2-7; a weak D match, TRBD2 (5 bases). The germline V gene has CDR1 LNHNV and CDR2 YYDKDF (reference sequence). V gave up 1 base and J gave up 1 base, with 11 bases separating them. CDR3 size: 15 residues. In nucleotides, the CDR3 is TGTGCCACCAGCAGAGCACCGGGGTCGTCCTACGAGCAGTACTTC. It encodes CATSRAPGSSYEQYF.

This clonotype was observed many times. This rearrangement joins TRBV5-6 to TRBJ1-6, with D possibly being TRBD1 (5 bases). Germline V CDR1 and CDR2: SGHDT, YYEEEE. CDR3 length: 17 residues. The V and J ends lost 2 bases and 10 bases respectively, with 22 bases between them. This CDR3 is CASSFSTVLYFDSPLHF. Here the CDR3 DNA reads TGTGCCAGCAGCTTTTCGACAGTTCTTTACTTTGACTCACCCCTCCACTTT. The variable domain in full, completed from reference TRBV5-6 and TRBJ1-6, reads DAGVTQSPTHLIKTRGQQVTLRCSPKSGHDTVSWYQQALGQGPQFIFQYYEEEERQRGNFPDRFSGHQFPNYSSELNVNALLLGDSALYLCASSFSTVLYFDSPLHFGNGTRLTVT.

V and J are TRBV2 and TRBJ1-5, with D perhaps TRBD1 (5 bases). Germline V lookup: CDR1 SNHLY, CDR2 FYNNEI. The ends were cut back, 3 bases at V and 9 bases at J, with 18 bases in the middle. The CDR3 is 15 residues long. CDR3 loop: CASSEFQGMGGPQHF. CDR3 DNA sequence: TGTGCCAGCAGTGAGTTCCAGGGAATGGGAGGGCCCCAGCATTTT. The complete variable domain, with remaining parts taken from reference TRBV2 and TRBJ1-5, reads EPEVTQTPSHQVTQMGQEVILRCVPISNHLYFYWYRQILGQKVEFLVSFYNNEISEKSEIFDDQFSVERPDGSNFTLKIRSTKLEDSAMYFCASSEFQGMGGPQHFGDGTRLSIL.

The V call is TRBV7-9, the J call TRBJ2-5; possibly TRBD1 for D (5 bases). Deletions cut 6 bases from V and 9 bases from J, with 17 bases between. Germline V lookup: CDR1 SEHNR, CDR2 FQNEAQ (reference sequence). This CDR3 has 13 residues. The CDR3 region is CASSSGSNQPQYF. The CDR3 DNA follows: TGTGCCAGCAGTTCAGGGTCCAATCAGCCCCAGTACTTC. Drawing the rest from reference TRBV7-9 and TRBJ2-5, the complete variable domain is DTGVSQNPRHKITKRGQNVTFRCDPISEHNRLYWYRQTLGQGPEFLTYFQNEAQLEKSRLLSDRFSAERPKGSFSTLEIQRTEQGDSAMYLCASSSGSNQPQYFGPGTRLLVL.

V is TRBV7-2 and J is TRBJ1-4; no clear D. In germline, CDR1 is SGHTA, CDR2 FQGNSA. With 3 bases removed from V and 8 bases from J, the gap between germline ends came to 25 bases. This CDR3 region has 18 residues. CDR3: CASSFVRLAENTGEKLFF. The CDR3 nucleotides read TGTGCCAGCAGCTTCGTGCGGCTAGCGGAGAACACCGGGGAAAAACTGTTTTTT.

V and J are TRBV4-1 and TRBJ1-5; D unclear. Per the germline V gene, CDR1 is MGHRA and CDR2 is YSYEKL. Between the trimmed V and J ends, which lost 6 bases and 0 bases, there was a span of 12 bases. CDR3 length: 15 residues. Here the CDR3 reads CASRRDVASNQPQHF. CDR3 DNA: TGCGCCAGCAGACGCGACGTCGCTAGCAATCAGCCCCAGCATTTT.

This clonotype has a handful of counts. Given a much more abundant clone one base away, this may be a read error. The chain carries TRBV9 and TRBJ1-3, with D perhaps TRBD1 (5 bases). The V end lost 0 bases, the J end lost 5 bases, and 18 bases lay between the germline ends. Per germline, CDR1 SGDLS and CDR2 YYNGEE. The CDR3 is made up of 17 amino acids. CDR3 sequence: CASSVDPQGVARNTIYF. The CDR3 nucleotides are TGTGCCAGCAGCGTAGACCCCCAGGGTGTCGCGAGAAACACCATATATTTT. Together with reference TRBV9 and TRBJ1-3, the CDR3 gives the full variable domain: DSGVTQTPKHLITATGQRVTLRCSPRSGDLSVYWYQQSLDQGLQFLIQYYNGEERAKGNILERFSAQQFPDLHSELNLSSLELGDSALYFCASSVDPQGVARNTIYFGEGSWLTVV.

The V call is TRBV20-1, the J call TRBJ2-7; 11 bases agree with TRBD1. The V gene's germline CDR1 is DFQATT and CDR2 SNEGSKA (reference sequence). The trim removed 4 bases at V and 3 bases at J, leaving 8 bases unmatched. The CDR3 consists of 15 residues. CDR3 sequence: CSATQGTGGLYEQYF. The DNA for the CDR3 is TGCAGTGCTACACAGGGGACAGGGGGTCTCTACGAGCAGTACTTC.

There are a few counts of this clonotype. DNA of the CDR3: TGCAGCGTTGTTTCCGACAGTAATGAAAAACTGTTTTTT. Protein product: CSVVSDSNEKLFF. The rearrangement uses TRBV29-1 and TRBJ1-4, with D tentatively TRBD1 (5 bases). CDR3 length: 13 amino acids. Per germline, CDR1 SQVTM and CDR2 ANQGSEA. V lost 4 bases and J lost 4, with 10 bases in between.

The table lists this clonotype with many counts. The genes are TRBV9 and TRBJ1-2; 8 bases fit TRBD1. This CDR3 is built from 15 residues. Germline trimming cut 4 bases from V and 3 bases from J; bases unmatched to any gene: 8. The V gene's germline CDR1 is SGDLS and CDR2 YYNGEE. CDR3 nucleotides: TGTGCCAGCAGCCCGAACGACAGGGGCCACTATGGCTACACCTTC. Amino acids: CASSPNDRGHYGYTF.

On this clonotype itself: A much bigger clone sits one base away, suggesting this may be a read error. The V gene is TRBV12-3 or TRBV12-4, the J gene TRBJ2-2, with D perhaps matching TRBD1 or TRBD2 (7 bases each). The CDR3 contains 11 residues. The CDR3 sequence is CASSSGGELVF. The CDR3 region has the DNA TGTGCCAGCAGTTCAGGGGGGGAGCTGGTTTTT.

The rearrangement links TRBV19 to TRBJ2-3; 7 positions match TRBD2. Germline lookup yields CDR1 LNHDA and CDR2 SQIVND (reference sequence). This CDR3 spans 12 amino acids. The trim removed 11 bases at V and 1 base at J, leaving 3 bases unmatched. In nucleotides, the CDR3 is TGTGCCGCGGGAGTCCGCACAGATACGCAGTATTTT. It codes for CAAGVRTDTQYF. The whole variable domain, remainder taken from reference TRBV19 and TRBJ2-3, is DGGITQSPKYLFRKEGQNVTLSCEQNLNHDAMYWYRQDPGQGLRLIYYSQIVNDFQKGDIAEGYSVSREKKESFPLTVTSAQKNPTAFYLCAAGVRTDTQYFGPGTRLTVL.

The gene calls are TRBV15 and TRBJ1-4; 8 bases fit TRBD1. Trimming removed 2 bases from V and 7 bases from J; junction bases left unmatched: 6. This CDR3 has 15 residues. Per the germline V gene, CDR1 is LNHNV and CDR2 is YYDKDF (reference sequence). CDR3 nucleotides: TGTGCCACCAGCAGATCAGGGGGCTCGGCTGAAAAACTGTTTTTT. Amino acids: CATSRSGGSAEKLFF.

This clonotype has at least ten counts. The CDR3 DNA reads TGCGCCAGCAGCCAGCTCGTGTTAAACTATGGCTACACCTTC. It yields the protein CASSQLVLNYGYTF. The V gene is TRBV4-1, the J gene TRBJ1-2, with D hard to call. Trimming removed 3 bases at V and 2 bases at J, with 10 bases between. CDR1 is MGHRA, CDR2 YSYEKL, per germline. CDR3 length equals 14 residues.

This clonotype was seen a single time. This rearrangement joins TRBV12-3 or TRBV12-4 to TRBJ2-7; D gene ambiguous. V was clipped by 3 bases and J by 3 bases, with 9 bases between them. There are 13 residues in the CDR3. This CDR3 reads CASSFRSRYEQYF. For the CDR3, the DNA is TGTGCCAGCAGTTTCAGGAGCCGCTACGAGCAGTACTTC.

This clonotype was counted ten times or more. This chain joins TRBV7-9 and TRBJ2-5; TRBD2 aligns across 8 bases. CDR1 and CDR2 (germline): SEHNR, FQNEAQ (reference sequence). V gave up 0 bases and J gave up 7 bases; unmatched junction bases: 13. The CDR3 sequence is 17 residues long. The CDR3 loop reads CASSLAFGGRPKRTQYF. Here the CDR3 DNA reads TGTGCCAGCAGCTTAGCGTTTGGCGGGAGGCCCAAGAGGACCCAGTACTTC.

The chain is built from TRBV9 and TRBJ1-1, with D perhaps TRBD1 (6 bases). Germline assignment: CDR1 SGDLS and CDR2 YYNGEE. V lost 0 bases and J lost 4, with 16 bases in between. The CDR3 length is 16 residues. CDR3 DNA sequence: TGTGCCAGCAGCGTAGGTCTCCGGACAGCGCTCACTGAAGCTTTCTTT. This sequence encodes CASSVGLRTALTEAFF. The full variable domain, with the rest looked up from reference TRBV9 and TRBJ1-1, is DSGVTQTPKHLITATGQRVTLRCSPRSGDLSVYWYQQSLDQGLQFLIQYYNGEERAKGNILERFSAQQFPDLHSELNLSSLELGDSALYFCASSVGLRTALTEAFFGQGTRLTVV.

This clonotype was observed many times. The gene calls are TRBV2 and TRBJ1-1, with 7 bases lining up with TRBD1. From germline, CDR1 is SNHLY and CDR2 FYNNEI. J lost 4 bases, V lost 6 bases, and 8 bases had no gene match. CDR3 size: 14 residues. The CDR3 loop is CASRTSWDSTEAFF. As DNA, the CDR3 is TGTGCCAGCAGGACCTCTTGGGACAGCACTGAAGCTTTCTTT.

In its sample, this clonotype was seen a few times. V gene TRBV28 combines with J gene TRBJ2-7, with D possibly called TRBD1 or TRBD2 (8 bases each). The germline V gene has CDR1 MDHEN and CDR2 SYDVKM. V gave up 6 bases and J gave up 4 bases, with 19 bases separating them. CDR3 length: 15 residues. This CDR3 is CASRGLGTGGYEQYF. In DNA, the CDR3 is TGTGCCAGCAGGGGACTAGGGACAGGCGGTTACGAGCAGTACTTC. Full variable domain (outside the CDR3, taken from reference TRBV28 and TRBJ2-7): DVKVTQSSRYLVKRTGEKVFLECVQDMDHENMFWYRQDPGLGLRLIYFSYDVKMKEKGDIPEGYSVSREKKERFSLILESASTNQTSMYLCASRGLGTGGYEQYFGPGTRLTVT.

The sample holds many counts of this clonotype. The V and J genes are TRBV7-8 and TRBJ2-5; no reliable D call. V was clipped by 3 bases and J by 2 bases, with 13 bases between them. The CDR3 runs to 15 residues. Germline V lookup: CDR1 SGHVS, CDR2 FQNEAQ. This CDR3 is CASSFRARRQETQYF. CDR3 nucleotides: TGTGCCAGCAGCTTCCGGGCCCGGAGACAAGAGACCCAGTACTTC. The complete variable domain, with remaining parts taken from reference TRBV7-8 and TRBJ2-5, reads GAGVSQSPRYKVAKRGQDVALRCDPISGHVSLFWYQQALGQGPEFLTYFQNEAQLDKSGLPSDRFFAERPEGSVSTLKIQRTQQEDSAVYLCASSFRARRQETQYFGPGTRLLVL.

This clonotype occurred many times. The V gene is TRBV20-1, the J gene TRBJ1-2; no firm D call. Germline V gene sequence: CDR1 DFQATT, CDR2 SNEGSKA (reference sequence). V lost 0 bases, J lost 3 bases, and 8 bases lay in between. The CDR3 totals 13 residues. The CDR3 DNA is TGCAGTGCTAGAGAACCGGGTGACTATGGCTACACCTTC. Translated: CSAREPGDYGYTF.

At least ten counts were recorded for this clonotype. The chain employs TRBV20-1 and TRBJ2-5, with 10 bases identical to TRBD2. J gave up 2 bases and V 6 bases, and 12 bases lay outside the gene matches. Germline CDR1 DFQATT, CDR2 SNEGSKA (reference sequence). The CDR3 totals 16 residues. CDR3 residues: CSAPRSLAGDQETQYF. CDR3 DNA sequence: TGCAGTGCCCCGAGGTCGCTAGCGGGAGATCAAGAGACCCAGTACTTC.

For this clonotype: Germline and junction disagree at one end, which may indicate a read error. The CDR3 bases are TGTGCCACGAGCAAGCGGGATGGGTACGAGCAGTACTTC. Amino acid sequence: CATSKRDGYEQYF. The chain links TRBV15 to TRBJ2-7, with 7 bases matching TRBD2. Germline V gene sequence: CDR1 LNHNV, CDR2 YYDKDF (reference sequence). The CDR3 is 13 residues long. The full variable domain, with the rest looked up from reference TRBV15 and TRBJ2-7, is DAMVIQNPRYQVTQFGKPVTLSCSQTLNHNVMYWYQQKSSQAPKLLFHYYDKDFNNEADTPDNFQSRRPNTSFCFLDIRSPGLGDTAMYLCATSKRDGYEQYFGPGTRLTVT.

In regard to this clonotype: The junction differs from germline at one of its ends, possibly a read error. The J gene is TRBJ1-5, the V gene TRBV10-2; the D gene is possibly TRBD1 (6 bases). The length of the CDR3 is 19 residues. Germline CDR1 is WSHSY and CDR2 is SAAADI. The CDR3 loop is CASSYSRQARGYSNQPQHF. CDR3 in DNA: TGTGCCAGCAGTTACTCGCGACAGGCAAGGGGATATAGCAATCAGCCCCAGCATTTT.

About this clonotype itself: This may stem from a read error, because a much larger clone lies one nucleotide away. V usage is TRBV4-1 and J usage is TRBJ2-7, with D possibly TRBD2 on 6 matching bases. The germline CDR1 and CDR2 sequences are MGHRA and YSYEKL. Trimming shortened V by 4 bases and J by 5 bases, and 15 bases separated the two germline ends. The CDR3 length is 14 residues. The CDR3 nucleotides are TGCGCCAGCAGCCGGAGGATCGGGAGCAACGAGCAGTACTTC. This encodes CASSRRIGSNEQYF.

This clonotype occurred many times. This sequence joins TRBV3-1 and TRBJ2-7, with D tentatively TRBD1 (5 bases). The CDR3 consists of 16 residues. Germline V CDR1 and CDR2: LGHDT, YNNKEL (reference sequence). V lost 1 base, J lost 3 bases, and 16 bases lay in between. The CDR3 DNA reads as TGTGCCAGCAGCCAAGCCCCCTCAGACAGCCTCTACGAGCAGTACTTC. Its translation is CASSQAPSDSLYEQYF.

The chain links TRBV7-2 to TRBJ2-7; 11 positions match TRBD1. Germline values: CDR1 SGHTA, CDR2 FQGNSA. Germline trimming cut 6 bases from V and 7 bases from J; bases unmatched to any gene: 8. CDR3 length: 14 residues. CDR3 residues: CASRPGQGAWEQYF. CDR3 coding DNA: TGTGCCAGCAGACCAGGACAGGGGGCTTGGGAGCAGTACTTC.

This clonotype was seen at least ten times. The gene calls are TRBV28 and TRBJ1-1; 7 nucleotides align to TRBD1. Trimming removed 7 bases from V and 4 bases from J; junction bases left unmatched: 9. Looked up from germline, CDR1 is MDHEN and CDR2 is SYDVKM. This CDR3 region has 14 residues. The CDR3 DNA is TGTGCCAGCATCCACGACAGGGAAGGCACTGAAGCTTTCTTT. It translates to CASIHDREGTEAFF.

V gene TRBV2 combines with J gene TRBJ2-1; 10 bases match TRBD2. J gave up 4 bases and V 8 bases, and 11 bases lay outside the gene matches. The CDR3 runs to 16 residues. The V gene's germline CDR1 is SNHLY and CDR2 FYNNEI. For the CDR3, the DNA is TGTGCCAGCCAACTTTCGGGACTAGCGCCTTACAATGAGCAGTTCTTC. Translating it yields CASQLSGLAPYNEQFF.

Here the CDR3 reads CAISDSGPQHTEAFF. In DNA, the CDR3 is TGTGCCATCAGTGATTCCGGGCCACAACATACTGAAGCTTTCTTT. V gene TRBV10-3 combines with J gene TRBJ1-1; D is unresolved. The CDR3 contains 15 residues. Trimming took 3 bases from V and 5 from J, leaving 16 bases between them. Germline V CDR1 and CDR2: ENHRY, SYGVKD.